These 3 T cell receptor beta chains were all obtained from the same sample, sequenced in a study of blood T cell repertoires in COVID-19. Only in-frame clones appear in the TCRdb table, and some are missing; sequencing was by immunoSEQ multiplex PCR. This table has tens of thousands of clones, just over 85% appearing once. The material sequenced was peripheral blood. The receptors derive from a middle-aged man with acute or convalescent COVID-19.

V gene TRBV19 combines with J gene TRBJ1-3, with 9 bases identical to TRBD1. CDR1 LNHDA and CDR2 SQIVND come from the germline V gene (reference sequence). The junction had 7 bases not matched to a gene; V was cut back by 8 bases and J by 5 bases. CDR3 length: 14 amino acids. For the CDR3, the DNA is TGTGCCAGTGGAGGACAGGGGTTTCGAAACACCATATATTTT. It encodes CASGGQGFRNTIYF.

V gene TRBV6-4 combines with J gene TRBJ2-3; a weak D match, TRBD2 (6 bases). CDR1 is MRHNA and CDR2 is SNTAGT in the germline V gene. V shed 0 bases and J shed 5 bases, with 9 bases lying between them. The length of the CDR3 is 14 residues. The CDR3 DNA reads as TGTGCCAGCAGTGACTCGGGCGGGATAGATACGCAGTATTTT. Protein sequence: CASSDSGGIDTQYF.

The chain is built from TRBV5-4 and TRBJ1-2, with D hard to call. Germline V CDR1 and CDR2: SGHNT, YYREEE (reference sequence). V was pared by 0 bases and J by 1 base, with 10 bases between. CDR3 length equals 15 residues. The CDR3 reads CASSLGAGHNYGYTF. The DNA of the CDR3 is TGTGCCAGCAGCTTGGGGGCAGGCCATAACTATGGCTACACCTTC.